One sample yielded the 27 T cell receptor beta chains listed below, sequenced in a study of blood T cells in healthy people across ages. Sample-barcoded 5' priming and a J-beta primer mix drove a second PCR of about 7 to 12 cycles. TCRdb re-called the 5' RACE reads with MiXCR, one entry per CDR3 protein. The top ten hold approximately 10% of the sample, which has about 1.6 million distinct CDR3 sequences, almost 35% seen once. The material sequenced was blood. These receptors were obtained from a woman in her thirties in good health.

This clonotype was recorded a few times. The chain joins TRBV20-1 to TRBJ2-3; D is undetermined. Between the trimmed V and J ends, which lost 4 bases and 1 base, there was a span of 12 bases. Per the germline V gene, CDR1 is DFQATT and CDR2 is SNEGSKA (reference sequence). The CDR3 is 14 residues long. CDR3 in amino acids: CSAKGHRGTDTQYF. In DNA, the CDR3 is TGCAGTGCTAAGGGTCACCGCGGCACAGATACGCAGTATTTT.

The chain uses TRBV12-3 or TRBV12-4 and TRBJ2-3; 9 bases are a match to TRBD2. The CDR3 runs 16 residues. Trimming cost V 6 bases and J 2 bases; bases outside gene matches: 9. CDR3 DNA: TGTGCCAGCAGGAGCGTGACTAGCGGTCCCACAGATACGCAGTATTTT. It codes for CASRSVTSGPTDTQYF.

This sequence joins TRBV7-2 and TRBJ1-1; D is undetermined. Germline lookup yields CDR1 SGHTA and CDR2 FQGNSA. V was cut by 3 bases and J by 5 bases, with 10 bases left in between. There are 13 residues in the CDR3. CDR3 sequence: CASSFGVGTEAFF. CDR3 in DNA: TGTGCCAGCAGCTTCGGGGTGGGGACTGAAGCTTTCTTT.

The table lists this clonotype with many counts. This chain connects TRBV6-6 to TRBJ2-7, with D perhaps matching TRBD1 (6 bases). Germline CDR1 MNHNY, CDR2 SVGAGI (reference sequence). This CDR3 contains 15 residues. The germline V and J ends were trimmed by 5 bases and 2 bases, with 16 bases remaining between them. CDR3 DNA sequence: TGTGCCAGCAGTACCTCCCGGGACAAGACCTACGAGCAGTACTTC. Translating it yields CASSTSRDKTYEQYF.

This clonotype appeared a single time. The chain is built from TRBV5-5 and TRBJ1-3; 10 bases fit TRBD1. V was pared by 2 bases and J by 13 bases, with 6 bases of the junction left unmatched. Germline V CDR1 and CDR2: SGHKS, YYEKEE (reference sequence). The CDR3 totals 13 residues. In DNA form, the CDR3 reads TGTGCCAGCAGCTTCCGGGACAGGGGATGGATATATTTT. Translation gives CASSFRDRGWIYF.

As for this clonotype: Germline is not matched at one junction end, which may reflect a read error. CDR3 nucleotide sequence: TGCGCCAGCAGCTTGGGGGTTGGACAGGGGTCCTACGAGCAGTACTTC. Translated: CASSLGVGQGSYEQYF. V gene TRBV5-5 combines with J gene TRBJ2-7; 9 bases match TRBD1. CDR3 size: 16 residues. Germline CDR1 is SGHKS and CDR2 is YYEKEE (reference sequence).

This clonotype appeared once. This chain uses TRBV9 with TRBJ2-4; D is perhaps TRBD2 (6 bases). CDR1 is SGDLS and CDR2 is YYNGEE in the germline V gene. V was pared by 3 bases and J by 0 bases, with 10 bases between. The CDR3 totals 15 residues. The CDR3, as DNA: TGTGCCAGCAGCGGGGGGGAAACAGCCAAAAACATTCAGTACTTC. Protein sequence: CASSGGETAKNIQYF.

Regarding this clonotype: At one end the junction does not follow the germline gene, possibly because of a read error. The chain joins TRBV6-1 to TRBJ2-5; 8 positions match TRBD2. The CDR3 is made up of 13 amino acids. Germline V gene data show CDR1 as MNHNS and CDR2 as SASEGT. CDR3 bases: TGCGCCAGCAGGAGCGGGAGCCAAGAGACCCAGTACTTC. This sequence encodes CASRSGSQETQYF.

This chain connects TRBV4-1 to TRBJ2-3; 10 bases agree with TRBD2. Looked up from germline, CDR1 is MGHRA and CDR2 is YSYEKL. V dropped 0 bases and J dropped 4; count of bases not matched to a gene: 4. This CDR3 spans 16 amino acids. The CDR3 here is CASSQDPAGGSDTQYF. The CDR3 DNA reads TGCGCCAGCAGCCAAGATCCAGCGGGAGGGTCAGATACGCAGTATTTT.

The chain recombines TRBV29-1 with TRBJ1-1; D is ambiguous. Germline-derived CDR1 and CDR2 are SQVTM and ANQGSEA. The CDR3 sequence is 12 residues long. V lost 7 bases, J lost 7 bases, and 16 bases lay in between. This CDR3 is CSGLPVGSEAFF. CDR3 coding DNA: TGCAGCGGACTCCCGGTGGGGAGTGAAGCTTTCTTT.

The table lists this clonotype with a count of one. The J gene is TRBJ2-3, the V gene TRBV6-1; 7 bases align to TRBD2. CDR3 length: 15 amino acids. The germline gives CDR1 MNHNS, CDR2 SASEGT. The V gene end was trimmed by 7 bases and the J gene end by 2 bases; junction bases not matched to a gene: 9. The CDR3 region has the DNA TGTGCCAGCACCGTTCAGCGGGGACCCACAGATACGCAGTATTTT. Its translation: CASTVQRGPTDTQYF.

This clonotype has ten or more counts. The chain links TRBV12-3 or TRBV12-4 to TRBJ1-1; 8 bases align to TRBD1. J lost 13 bases, V lost 5 bases, and 9 bases had no gene match. This CDR3 region has 12 residues. CDR3 amino acids: CASSTRTGMFFF. The CDR3 coding sequence is TGTGCCAGCAGTACCCGGACAGGGATGTTTTTCTTT.

The genes are TRBV7-9 and TRBJ2-7; no clear D. V was trimmed by 6 bases and J by 3 bases, leaving 12 bases between them. The germline V gene has CDR1 SEHNR and CDR2 FQNEAQ (reference sequence). The CDR3 contains 13 residues. CDR3 DNA sequence: TGTGCCAGCAGGCACGCATCAAGCTACGAGCAGTACTTC. Its protein is CASRHASSYEQYF.

In this sample, this clonotype turned up a few times. The rearrangement uses TRBV20-1 and TRBJ2-7; D call uncertain. The CDR3 is made up of 11 amino acids. Trimming removed 0 bases from V and 5 bases from J, with 5 bases in between. Germline V gene lookup returns CDR1 DFQATT and CDR2 SNEGSKA (reference sequence). The CDR3 DNA follows: TGCAGTGCTAGAGAGGTTAACGAGCAGTACTTC. Amino acids: CSAREVNEQYF.

The V call is TRBV24-1, the J call TRBJ2-1; D is possibly TRBD1 (6 bases). This CDR3 spans 16 amino acids. Germline CDR1 reads KGHDR; CDR2 reads SFDVKD. The germline V and J ends were trimmed by 4 bases and 1 base, with 13 bases remaining between them. CDR3 in amino acids: CATSDWTVTSYNEQFF. CDR3 sequence (DNA): TGTGCCACCAGTGACTGGACAGTGACGTCCTACAATGAGCAGTTCTTC.

The chain is built from TRBV5-1 and TRBJ2-2; D is ambiguous. CDR3 length: 14 amino acids. CDR1 and CDR2 from the germline V gene are SGHRS and YFSETQ. V shed 2 bases and J shed 7 bases, with 12 bases lying between them. For the CDR3, the DNA is TGCGCCAGCAGCTTATCCGCCCACGGCGGGGAGCTGTTTTTT. Translation: CASSLSAHGGELFF.

This chain joins TRBV6-2 or TRBV6-3 and TRBJ2-5, with D possibly matching TRBD1 (6 bases). CDR1 MNHEY and CDR2 SVGEGT come from the germline V gene. This CDR3 comprises 15 residues. The germline V and J ends were trimmed by 0 bases and 3 bases, with 11 bases remaining between them. CDR3 amino acids: CASSYSQNREETQYF. The DNA of the CDR3 is TGTGCCAGCAGTTACTCACAAAACAGGGAAGAGACCCAGTACTTC.

J is TRBJ2-1 and V is TRBV16, with 8 bases identical to TRBD2. The V and J ends lost 0 bases and 2 bases, in that order; junction bases with no gene match: 9. Germline V gives CDR1 KGHSY, CDR2 FQNENV. The CDR3 extends over 18 amino acids. The CDR3 is CASSQSPGGLLPYNEQFF. The CDR3 region has the DNA TGTGCCAGCAGCCAATCGCCGGGGGGGCTGCTCCCCTACAATGAGCAGTTCTTC.

In its sample, this clonotype was seen a few times. The V gene is TRBV30, the J gene TRBJ1-4, with a weak D call TRBD1 (6 bases). Germline V lookup: CDR1 GTSNPN, CDR2 SVGIG (reference sequence). The CDR3 runs 13 residues. Trimming removed 2 bases from V and 7 bases from J, with 11 bases in between. CDR3 residues: CAWSKRGGEKLFF. The CDR3 DNA follows: TGTGCCTGGAGTAAGAGGGGGGGTGAAAAACTGTTTTTT.

The rearrangement uses TRBV7-9 and TRBJ1-4; no firm D call. V was clipped by 4 bases and J by 7 bases, with 16 bases between them. Germline V gene lookup returns CDR1 SEHNR and CDR2 FQNEAQ (reference sequence). This CDR3 has 15 residues. The CDR3 sequence: CASSSESNPGEKLFF. DNA of the CDR3: TGTGCCAGCAGCTCCGAATCGAATCCGGGTGAAAAACTGTTTTTT. Supplemented by reference TRBV7-9 and TRBJ1-4, the full variable domain reads DTGVSQNPRHKITKRGQNVTFRCDPISEHNRLYWYRQTLGQGPEFLTYFQNEAQLEKSRLLSDRFSAERPKGSFSTLEIQRTEQGDSAMYLCASSSESNPGEKLFFGSGTQLSVL.

There are many counts of this clonotype. V usage is TRBV29-1 and J usage is TRBJ2-1; the D is unclear. This CDR3 contains 13 residues. The germline V gene encodes CDR1 SQVTM and CDR2 ANQGSEA. The CDR3 loop is CSTEVLSYNEQFF. The CDR3 DNA sequence: TGCAGTACCGAGGTCCTCTCCTACAATGAGCAGTTCTTC.

This clonotype was seen more than once but under ten times. J is TRBJ1-5 and V is TRBV27, with D hard to call. This CDR3 region has 13 residues. Germline V gene lookup returns CDR1 MNHEY and CDR2 SMNVEV (reference sequence). Trimming removed 6 bases at V and 5 bases at J, with 11 bases between. CDR3 nucleotides: TGTGCCAGCAGCCTGACGGCACATCAGCCCCAGCATTTT. Its protein product is CASSLTAHQPQHF.

This sequence joins TRBV20-1 and TRBJ1-2; D gene ambiguous. Between the trimmed V and J ends, which lost 6 bases and 6 bases, there was a span of 14 bases. Germline V gene data show CDR1 as DFQATT and CDR2 as SNEGSKA (reference sequence). The CDR3 is made up of 12 amino acids. CDR3 in amino acids: CSAARRSDGYTF. The CDR3 DNA is TGCAGTGCCGCCAGGAGGTCAGATGGCTACACCTTC.

This clonotype was seen a few times. The rearrangement joins TRBV2 to TRBJ2-7; D gene ambiguous. The CDR3 runs 11 residues. Germline CDR1 SNHLY, CDR2 FYNNEI. With 10 bases removed from V and 1 base from J, the gap between germline ends came to 8 bases. This CDR3 is CATRRSYEQYF. CDR3 DNA: TGTGCCACCAGACGATCCTACGAGCAGTACTTC.

The table lists this clonotype with a few counts. The chain combines TRBV2 with TRBJ2-7; D tentatively reads TRBD1 or TRBD2 (6 bases each). Trimming left V 5 bases short and J 3 bases short, with 11 bases between. The length of the CDR3 is 13 residues. CDR1 is SNHLY and CDR2 is FYNNEI in the germline V gene. CDR3 DNA: TGTGCCAGCAGTAAAGGGGGGAACTACGAGCAGTACTTC. Its protein is CASSKGGNYEQYF.

This clonotype was recorded many times. The chain carries TRBV7-2 and TRBJ2-5; 11 nucleotides align to TRBD2. Germline CDR1 SGHTA, CDR2 FQGNSA. This CDR3 comprises 18 residues. Trimming took 3 bases from V and 2 from J; bases not matched to a gene: 11. CDR3 sequence (DNA): TGTGCCAGCAGCTTCCTACTAGCGGGGGCGATATATCAAGAGACCCAGTACTTC. Protein sequence: CASSFLLAGAIYQETQYF.

This chain joins TRBV12-3 or TRBV12-4 and TRBJ2-3; 8 bases map to TRBD2. The CDR3 covers 15 residues. The trim removed 6 bases at V and 13 bases at J, leaving 18 bases unmatched. CDR3 sequence: CASRRDRAGADMEYF. CDR3 nucleotide sequence: TGTGCCAGCAGGAGAGACCGAGCGGGAGCAGATATGGAGTATTTT.